The sequence of this TCR beta chain was determined in a study of vaccination and CD4 T cells after COVID-19 (dated by TCRdb to the early 2020s). In the study overall: Every convalescent patient had a positive nasal swab PCR test for SARS-CoV-2, with mild disease in nine patients and severe disease in one. In the convalescent cohort there were six males and four females, among whom were two Hispanic individuals, seven Caucasians, two Asians and one multiracial person. Two doses of either the Pfizer-BioNTech BNT162b2 vaccine (n=8) or the Moderna mRNA-1273 vaccine (n=2) were administered to participants. Post-COVID blood samples were collected from convalescent patients a median of roughly 100 days after diagnosis, with a range of about 35 to 170 days. The time from the second vaccine dose to post-vaccine blood sampling had a median of around 72 days and ranged from 14 to 241 days. A few convalescent patients gave samples both early after vaccination (day 14) and late after vaccination (days 161 to 241). Culture stimuli were overlapping spike peptide pools from SARS-CoV-2 and from the common cold coronaviruses HCoV-NL63, HCoV-OC43 and HCoV-229E. As controls, cultures received a CEFX viral epitope pool (the positive control), an HIV-1 Nef peptide pool (the negative control), or no peptide at all. In some eleven COVID-19 convalescent patients and a few infection-naive healthy vaccine recipients, researchers compared the spike-specific CD4+ TCR repertoire from before mRNA vaccination with the repertoire from after.

The cysteine opens and the phenylalanine closes a CDR3 of 12 amino acids. Kept here is only the CDR3 DNA, which spans 36 bases and is read in frame from base 1. V lost 6 bases and J lost 0 bases; the stretch between them is 5 bases long. Taken from the germline V gene, the CDR1 and CDR2 loops are SGHNT and YENEEA. Notes on this clonotype: Its antigen specificity is not known. No much larger clone exists at a distance of one base, and base qualities are not known.

The investigation overall reported the following: In convalescent patients, a median approximately 83% of post-vaccine SARS-CoV-2-reactive clones were detected only after vaccination, and vaccine-specific priming was suggested by this finding. The median count of SARS-CoV-2-reactive clonotypes went up from approximately 22 after infection to a few dozen after vaccination, although the change was not significant. Only a relatively small number of convalescent patients were included in the study, and early timepoints following natural infection were not analyzed. Of the vaccine-specific clones in convalescent patients, 304 of 307, or nearly all, reacted only to SARS-CoV-2 spike and did not cross-react with common cold coronaviruses.

The time point label here, explained by the study, means: late sampling 161 to 241 days after vaccination in a few convalescent patients. The treatment or condition tag for this specimen amounts to: approximately nine-day PBMC culture with coronavirus spike peptide pools or control peptides (ViraFEST assay). The ViraFEST assay, used in the study, expanded antigen-specific T cells with peptide pools and then identified the expanded clonotypes through TCR sequencing. The convalescent patients' positive SARS-CoV-2 PCR tests were from March to December 2020, which was before the Alpha, Beta and Delta variants emerged in the United States. Each well held 2.1 million or so PBMCs cultured in IMDM containing approximately 5% human AB serum and around 10 IU/ml IL-2, with 8.5 to 10 ug/ml peptide pools added. Half of the culture medium was replaced with fresh IL-2-containing medium on days 3 and 7. CD4+ T cells were isolated after about 10 days of culture through negative selection using the EasySep CD4+ T cell isolation kit. Ficoll-Paque Plus gradient centrifugation was used to isolate PBMCs from whole blood, and the isolated PBMCs were then either used fresh or cryopreserved at -140C. Each culture condition was generally run in triplicate wells.

The receptor library was made with PCR. DNA from cultured CD4+ T cells underwent TCR sequencing with the Oncomine TCR Beta short-read assay at the Johns Hopkins FTIC core. Genomic DNA was extracted from the cultured CD4+ T cells with the QIAamp micro DNA kit. The Oncomine TCR Beta libraries from cultured CD4+ T cells were pooled using unique dual indexes and then sequenced on an Illumina iSeq 100. Under the source paper's analysis protocol: Non-productive sequences were removed, and CDR3s not starting with C, not ending with F or W, or shorter than 7 amino acids were discarded. Antigen-specific clonotypes were identified with the MANAFEST web application by comparing peptide-stimulated wells with reference and other culture wells. To be called positive, a clone needed an FDR below 0.05, an odds ratio above 5, and a productive frequency above 0.1% in at least two of three replicate wells. A clonotype was classed as cross-reactive if the clonotype showed significant expansion both in SARS-CoV-2 spike wells and in at least one common cold coronavirus spike condition. Levenshtein distances (stringdist) and unrooted phylogenetic trees (ape) in R version 3.6.1 were used to assess CDR3 homology. TCRdb reprocessing: public reads trimmed at Q25 with fastp, clones called with MiXCR, in-frame beta chains kept. Rows matching on CDR3 protein sequence are summarized as one entry with the most common DNA and genes. TCRdb's processing, not the authors', yielded these V and J calls. The sample data list about 16,000 distinct CDR3 sequences, and just under 55% of these were observed just once. Of the sample, more than 15% is held by the ten largest clones.

This chain joins TRBV11-3 to TRBJ2-5; there is no confident call for the D gene. The TCR originated in a human donor who had recovered from COVID-19. Sequencing was performed on CD4+ T cells from blood, cultured in vitro, taken about 7 months after SARS-CoV-2 vaccination. DNA sequence: TGTGCCAGCAGTGATTACCAAGAGACCCAGTACTTC. Its amino acids are CASSDYQETQYF.